This TCR beta chain was profiled in a study of T cells in Graves' hyperthyroidism and ophthalmopathy. This clonotype was recorded at least ten times. Antigen unknown. RNA transcripts served as the template for amplifying TCR beta CDR3 regions. Initially, a first-round RT-PCR of the TCR CDR3 employed the HTBI primer set. TCRdb redid the calling of the multiplex PCR reads with MiXCR, one entry per CDR3 protein. The profile shows roughly 740,000 distinct CDR3 sequences, 16% of them singletons. On the basis of clinical symptoms, serum thyroxine and TRAb, thyroid ultrasound and orbital computed tomography, diagnoses were made. General observations from the study: Most clonotypes expanded in thyroid above 0.001 were likewise present in blood.

V was shortened by 5 bases and J by 1 base, with 15 bases between the two germline ends. The CDR3 runs 15 residues. CDR1 is SGHTA, CDR2 FQGNSA, per germline. The TCR comes from a man aged 18 to 35 with Graves' hyperthyroidism. V gene TRBV7-2 combines with J gene TRBJ2-7; tentatively, D is TRBD1 or TRBD2 (5 bases each). Source material: blood. The CDR3 bases are TGTGCCAGCAGCCCGAGGGGCGTCCCTTCCTACGAGCAGTACTTC. Protein: CASSPRGVPSYEQYF.